This T cell receptor beta chain was observed in a study of regulatory T cells in long-lasting Graves disease. Study-level points and caveats: Accuracy might have suffered from few samples.

Trimming shortened V by 5 bases and J by 5 bases, and 18 bases separated the two germline ends. Germline lookup yields CDR1 MDHEN and CDR2 SYDVKM. The CDR3 length is 15 residues. The sample holds many counts of this clonotype. The antigen remains undetermined. The time point: newly diagnosed GD, antithyroid drugs for less than 3 months. Following extraction of RNA from PBMCs, that RNA was used to make the TCR library. Patients of an endocrinology department in Xi'an, China, were included. To make TCR beta libraries, researchers used iRepertoire HTBI primers and Arm-PCR of CDR3 regions. TCRdb independently ran MiXCR on the multiplex PCR reads; one entry per CDR3 protein. The sample has about 530,000 distinct CDR3 sequences, 15% to 20% seen once; the top ten hold roughly 25%. These records were also assigned to another study, of T cells in Graves' hyperthyroidism and ophthalmopathy. From that study: Exclusion of patients followed from uncontrolled infection, other autoimmune disease, pregnancy or lactation.

The genes are TRBV28 and TRBJ1-1; no definite D call. This clonotype was obtained from a woman aged 40 to 65 with Graves disease. Sequencing was performed on peripheral blood mononuclear cells (PBMCs), taken at new diagnosis, from a patient treated with antithyroid drugs. CDR3 sequence: CASSLIWVEGTEAFF. The CDR3 coding sequence is TGTGCCAGCAGTCTTATCTGGGTGGAAGGGACTGAAGCTTTCTTT.